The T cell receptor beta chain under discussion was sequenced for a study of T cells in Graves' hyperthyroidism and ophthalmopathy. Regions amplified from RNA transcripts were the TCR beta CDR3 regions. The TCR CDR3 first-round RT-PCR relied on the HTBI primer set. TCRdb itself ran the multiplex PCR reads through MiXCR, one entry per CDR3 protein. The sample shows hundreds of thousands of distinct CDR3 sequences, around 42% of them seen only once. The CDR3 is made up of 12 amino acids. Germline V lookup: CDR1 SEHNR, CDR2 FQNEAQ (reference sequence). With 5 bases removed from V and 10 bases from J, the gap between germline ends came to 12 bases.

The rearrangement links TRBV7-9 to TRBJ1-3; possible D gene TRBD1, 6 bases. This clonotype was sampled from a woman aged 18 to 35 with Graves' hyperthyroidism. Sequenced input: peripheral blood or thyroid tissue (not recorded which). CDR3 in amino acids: CASSATTGTIYF. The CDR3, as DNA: TGTGCCAGCAGCGCTACAACAGGGACCATATATTTT.